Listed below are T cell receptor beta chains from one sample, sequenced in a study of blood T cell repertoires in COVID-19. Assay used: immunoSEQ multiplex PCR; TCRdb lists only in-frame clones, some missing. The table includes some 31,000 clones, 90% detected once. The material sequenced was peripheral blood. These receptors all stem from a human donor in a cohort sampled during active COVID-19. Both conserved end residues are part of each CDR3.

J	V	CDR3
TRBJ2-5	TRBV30	CAWRDDREKSYF
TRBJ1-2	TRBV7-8	CASSLLGTGLYGYTF
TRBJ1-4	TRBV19	CASSIGNRGRAREKLFF
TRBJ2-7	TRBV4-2	CASSQETGGPNEQYF
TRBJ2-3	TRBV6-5	CASSRGLAGDTQYF
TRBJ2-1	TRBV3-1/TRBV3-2	CASSQDWREPRNEQFF
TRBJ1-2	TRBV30	CAWSIGGSGYTF
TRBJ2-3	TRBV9	CASSPRVGGLDTQYF
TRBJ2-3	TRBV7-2	CASSLGGRGTDTQYF
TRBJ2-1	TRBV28	CASSFPRRDRRYNEQFF
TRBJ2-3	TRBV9	CASSALAGGGDTQYF
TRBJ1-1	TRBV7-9	CASSLVSGDAFF
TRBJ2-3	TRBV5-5	CASSPTVAGDTQYF
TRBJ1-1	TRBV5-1	CASSLSGTGSRNTEAFF
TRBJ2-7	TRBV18	CASSPQGAVYEQYF
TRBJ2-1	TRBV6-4	CASSPSGRALEEQFF
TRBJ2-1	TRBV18	CASSKDSPYNEQFF
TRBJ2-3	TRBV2	CASSDLAGGDTQYF
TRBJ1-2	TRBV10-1	CASSEMAETNYGYTF
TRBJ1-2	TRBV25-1	CASSEPAGIYGYTF
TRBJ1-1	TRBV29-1	CSVVYAGTEAFF
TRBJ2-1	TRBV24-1	CATRGTSGRGGEQFF
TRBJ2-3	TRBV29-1	CSVTGLAGGTSTDTQYF
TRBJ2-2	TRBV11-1	CASSRLRTGHTGELFF
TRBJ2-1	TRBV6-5	CASSKVAGPYNEQFF
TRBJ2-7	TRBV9	CASSPTGMWNYEQYF
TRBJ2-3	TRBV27	CASSLRSDTQYF
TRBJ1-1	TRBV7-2	CASSLVAGAITEAFF
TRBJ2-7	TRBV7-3	CASSLRTGPTEQYF
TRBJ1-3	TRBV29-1	CSVVFPRLNTIYF
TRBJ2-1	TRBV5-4	CASSLFSGAYNEQFF
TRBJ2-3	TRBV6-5	CASSYGGGPETDTQYF
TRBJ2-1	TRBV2	CASRDLLAGEMNEQFF
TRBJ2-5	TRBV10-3	CAISEGQGPETQYF
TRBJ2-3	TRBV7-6	CASSSTSGILDTQYF
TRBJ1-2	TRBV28	CASNPQRGTGNYGYTF
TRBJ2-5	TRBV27	CASSPTLDRGRRETQYF
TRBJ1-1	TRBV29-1	CSVERGTNTEAFF
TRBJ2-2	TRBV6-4	CASSPFSGSTGELFF
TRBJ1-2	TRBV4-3	CASSQDHRGDGYTF
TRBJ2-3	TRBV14	CASSQGPITDTQYF
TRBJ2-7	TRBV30	CAWSPGQGSSYEQYF
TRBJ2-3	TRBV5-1	CASPGAGATDTQYF
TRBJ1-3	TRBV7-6	CASSLGQATTIYF
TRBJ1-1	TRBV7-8	CASSSRTVYTEAFF
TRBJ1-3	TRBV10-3	CAISDSRTGQIGNTIYF
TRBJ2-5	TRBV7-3	CASSLIAGEETQYF
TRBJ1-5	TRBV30	CAWSEGGGFNQPQHF
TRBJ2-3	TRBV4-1	CASSQGAGEADTQYF
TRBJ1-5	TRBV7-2	CASSPGGVNQPQHF